The 4 T cell receptor beta chains in this list originate from one sample, sequenced in a study of cytomegalovirus exposure and HLA in healthy donors. 13 Jbeta primers and 60 Vbeta primers were used for the PCR. Here immunoSEQ multiplex PCR was the method, and the copy in TCRdb shows in-frame clones only, minus some. The table has under 150,000 clones, almost 85% seen once. Material for sequencing was PBMCs. The receptors derive from a boy aged 2-9 years in good health and CMV-seronegative.

The rearrangement links TRBV5-4 to TRBJ1-1, with a tentative D call TRBD1 (5 bases). The CDR3 spans 12 residues. Germline V gives CDR1 SGHNT, CDR2 YYREEE (reference sequence). V lost 4 bases, J lost 5 bases, and 9 bases lay in between. The CDR3, as DNA: TGTGCCAGCAGCCGGAAGGGGACTGAAGCTTTCTTT. It translates to CASSRKGTEAFF.

This chain uses TRBV9 with TRBJ1-1; 7 nucleotides align to TRBD1. Germline trimming cut 6 bases from V and 1 base from J; bases unmatched to any gene: 9. The CDR3 runs 15 residues. Looked up from germline, CDR1 is SGDLS and CDR2 is YYNGEE. The CDR3 DNA follows: TGTGCCAGCACCATAGAAGGGGACAGGAACACTGAAGCTTTCTTT. Its translation: CASTIEGDRNTEAFF.

V is TRBV7-6 and J is TRBJ2-4; tentatively, D is TRBD2 (5 bases). CDR3 size: 14 residues. The germline gives CDR1 SGHVS, CDR2 FNYEAQ. The ends were cut back, 5 bases at V and 2 bases at J, with 10 bases in the middle. CDR3 coding DNA: TGTGCCAGCAGCCCCGCCGGGACCAAAAACATTCAGTACTTC. Protein product: CASSPAGTKNIQYF.

The chain is built from TRBV30 and TRBJ1-1; 7 nucleotides line up with TRBD1. Unmatched junction bases numbered 14, after V lost 5 bases and J lost 5 bases. The CDR3 is made up of 15 amino acids. From germline, CDR1 is GTSNPN and CDR2 SVGIG (reference sequence). The CDR3 loop reads CAWHRDSLIRTEAFF. DNA of the CDR3: TGTGCCTGGCACCGGGACAGCCTAATAAGGACTGAAGCTTTCTTT.